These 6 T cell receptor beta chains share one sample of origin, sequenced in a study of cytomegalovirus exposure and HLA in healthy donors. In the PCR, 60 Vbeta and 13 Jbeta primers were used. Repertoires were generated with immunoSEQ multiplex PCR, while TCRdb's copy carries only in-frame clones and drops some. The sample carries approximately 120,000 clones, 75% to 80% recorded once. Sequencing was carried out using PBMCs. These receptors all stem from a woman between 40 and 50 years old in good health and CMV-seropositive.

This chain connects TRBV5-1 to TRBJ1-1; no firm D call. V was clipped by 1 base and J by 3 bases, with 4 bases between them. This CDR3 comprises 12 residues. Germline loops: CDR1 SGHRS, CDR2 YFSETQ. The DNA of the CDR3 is TGCGCCAGCAGCTTGCCGGACACTGAAGCTTTCTTT. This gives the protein CASSLPDTEAFF.

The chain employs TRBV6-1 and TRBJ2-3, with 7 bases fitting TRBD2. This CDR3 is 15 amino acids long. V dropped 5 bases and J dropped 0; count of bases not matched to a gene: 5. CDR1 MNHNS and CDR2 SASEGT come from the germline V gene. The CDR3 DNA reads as TGTGCCAGCAGTTCCGGGACTATAAGCACAGATACGCAGTATTTT. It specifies CASSSGTISTDTQYF.

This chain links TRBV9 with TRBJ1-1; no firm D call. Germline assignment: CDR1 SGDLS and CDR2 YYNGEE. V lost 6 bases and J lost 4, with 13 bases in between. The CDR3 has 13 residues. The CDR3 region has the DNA TGTGCCAGCATGAAATCTCCGGGCACTGAAGCTTTCTTT. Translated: CASMKSPGTEAFF. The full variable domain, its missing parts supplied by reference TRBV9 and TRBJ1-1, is DSGVTQTPKHLITATGQRVTLRCSPRSGDLSVYWYQQSLDQGLQFLIQYYNGEERAKGNILERFSAQQFPDLHSELNLSSLELGDSALYFCASMKSPGTEAFFGQGTRLTVV.

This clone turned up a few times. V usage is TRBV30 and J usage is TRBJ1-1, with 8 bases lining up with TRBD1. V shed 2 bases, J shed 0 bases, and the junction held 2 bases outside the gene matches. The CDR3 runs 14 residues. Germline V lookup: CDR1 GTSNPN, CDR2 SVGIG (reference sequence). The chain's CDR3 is CAWSLGQVNTEAFF. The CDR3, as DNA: TGTGCCTGGAGTTTGGGACAGGTGAACACTGAAGCTTTCTTT.

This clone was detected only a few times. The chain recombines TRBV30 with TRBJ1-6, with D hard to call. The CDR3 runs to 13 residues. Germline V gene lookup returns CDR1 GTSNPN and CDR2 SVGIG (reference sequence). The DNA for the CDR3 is TGTGGACACGGAAGCTCCTATAATTCACCCCTCCACTTT. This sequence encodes CGHGSSYNSPLHF. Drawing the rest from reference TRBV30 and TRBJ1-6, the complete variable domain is SQTIHQWPATLVQPVGSPLSLECTVEGTSNPNLYWYRQAAGRGLQLLFYSVGIGQISSEVPQNLSASRPQDRQFILSSKKLLLSDSGFYLCGHGSSYNSPLHFGNGTRLTVT.

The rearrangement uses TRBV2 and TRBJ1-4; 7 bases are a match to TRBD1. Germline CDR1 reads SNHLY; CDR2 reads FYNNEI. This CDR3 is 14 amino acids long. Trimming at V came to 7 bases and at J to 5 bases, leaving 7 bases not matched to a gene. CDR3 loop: CASIIGRGNEKLFF. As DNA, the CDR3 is TGTGCCAGCATTATCGGCAGGGGGAATGAAAAACTGTTTTTT.